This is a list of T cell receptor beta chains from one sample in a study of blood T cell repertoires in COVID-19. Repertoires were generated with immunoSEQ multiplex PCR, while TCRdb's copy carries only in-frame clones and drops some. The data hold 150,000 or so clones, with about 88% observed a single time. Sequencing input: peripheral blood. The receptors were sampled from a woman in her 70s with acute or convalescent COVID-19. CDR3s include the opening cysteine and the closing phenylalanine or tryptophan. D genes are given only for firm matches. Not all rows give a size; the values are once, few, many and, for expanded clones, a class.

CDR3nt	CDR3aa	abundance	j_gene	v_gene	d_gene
TGCGCCAGCAGCTTGGACCGGCAGGGGGCAGGAGATACGCAGTATTTT	CASSLDRQGAGDTQYF	once	TRBJ2-3	TRBV5-1	TRBD1
TGTGCCAGCTCACTCCTCGGACAGATACATTACTACGAGCAGTACTTC	CASSLLGQIHYYEQYF	NA	TRBJ2-7	TRBV18	NA
TGTGCCAGCTCACCGAGCTTGAACACTGAAGCTTTCTTT	CASSPSLNTEAFF	NA	TRBJ1-1	TRBV18	NA
TGTGCCAGCAGCCCCGGGTACAATGAGCAGTTCTTC	CASSPGYNEQFF	NA	TRBJ2-1	TRBV12-3/TRBV12-4	NA
TGTGCCAGCAGCCAAGGACAGGGTGAGTCCTACGAGCAGTACTTC	CASSQGQGESYEQYF	NA	TRBJ2-7	TRBV4-2	TRBD1
TGTGCCAGCAGCTTACTAGTATTTGGAAACACCATATATTTT	CASSLLVFGNTIYF	NA	TRBJ1-3	TRBV7-2	NA
TGTGCCAGCTCATCAGACATTCAAGAGACCCAGTACTTC	CASSSDIQETQYF	NA	TRBJ2-5	TRBV18	NA
TGTGCCAGCAGACCGGACAGGGGCGCATGGAATGAGCAGTTCTTC	CASRPDRGAWNEQFF	NA	TRBJ2-1	TRBV6-5	TRBD1
TGTGCCACCAGTGATATGGCGGGGCCCTACAATGAGCAGTTCTTC	CATSDMAGPYNEQFF	NA	TRBJ2-1	TRBV24-1	NA
TGTGCCAGTAGTCTCGGGAGGAACGGGGAGCTGTTTTTT	CASSLGRNGELFF	few	TRBJ2-2	TRBV19	TRBD2
TGTGCCAGCAGCTACCGAGTTCAGGGGTATTCGGAAGCTTTCTTT	CASSYRVQGYSEAFF	NA	TRBJ1-1	TRBV6-5	NA
TGTGCCATCAGTGAGGCGGCTAGCAATTTGGTATATACGCAGTATTTT	CAISEAASNLVYTQYF	NA	TRBJ2-3	TRBV10-3	NA
TGTGCCAGCACTCAGGGTGGGGCCGGGTATGGCTACACCTTC	CASTQGGAGYGYTF	few	TRBJ1-2	TRBV6-5	NA
TGTGCCAGCTCAATTAAAGAGACCCAGTACTTC	CASSIKETQYF	few	TRBJ2-5	TRBV18	NA
TGTGCCACCAGTGATCTTCATACGCAGTATTTT	CATSDLHTQYF	NA	TRBJ2-3	TRBV24-1	NA
TGTGCCAGCAGCTCGACGGGACAGGCGGCCTATGGCTACACCTTC	CASSSTGQAAYGYTF	NA	TRBJ1-2	TRBV6-5	TRBD1
TGTGCCAGCAGCTTAAGGGCGGGGATCTTGCGGCACCCCAAAAACATTCAGTACTTC	CASSLRAGILRHPKNIQYF	NA	TRBJ2-4	TRBV7-6	NA
TGTGCCAGCAGGGACAGGGGGAACACTGAAGCTTTCTTT	CASRDRGNTEAFF	NA	TRBJ1-1	TRBV2	TRBD1
TGTGCCAGCAGTTATAGTCCAGGGGGTGCCGGGGAGCTGTTTTTT	CASSYSPGGAGELFF	NA	TRBJ2-2	TRBV6-5	TRBD1
TGTGCCAGCAGTGAAATTTGGTCGGTCAGGGGGAATTCACCCCTCCACTTT	CASSEIWSVRGNSPLHF	NA	TRBJ1-6	TRBV6-1	TRBD1
TGCGCCAGCAGCTTGGTAGGGGCCCTGAACACTGAAGCTTTCTTT	CASSLVGALNTEAFF	NA	TRBJ1-1	TRBV5-1	NA
TGTGCCAGCGTGGGTCACAGTGGCAATCAGCCCCAGCATTTT	CASVGHSGNQPQHF	NA	TRBJ1-5	TRBV28	NA
TGTGCCAGCAGCAGGACAGGGGGCAAGGTTGACTATGGCTACACCTTC	CASSRTGGKVDYGYTF	NA	TRBJ1-2	TRBV7-2	TRBD1
TGTGCCAGCAGCCCCTACGGTTCCTATGGCTACACCTTC	CASSPYGSYGYTF	NA	TRBJ1-2	TRBV7-8	NA